Listed below are T cell receptor beta chains from one sample, sequenced in a study of OX40 agonist ivuxolimab in advanced cancers. The protocol was immunoSEQ multiplex PCR, while the TCRdb copy is restricted to in-frame clones and leaves out a portion. The data contain approximately 45,000 clones, more than 75% of them singletons. The material was CD4+ or CD8+ T cells sorted from blood, obtained in a trial of the OX40 agonist ivuxolimab. These receptors were taken from an adult with an advanced solid tumor such as melanoma, head and neck, liver or kidney cancer. CDR3s include the opening cysteine and the closing phenylalanine or tryptophan. The D gene is left open where the match is weak. Some rows mark clone size as missing; the rest say once, few, many or name a class of expanded clone.

CDR3 DNA: TGTGCCAGCAGTGACTTGGGAGCCCACGAGCAGTACTTC
CDR3 protein: CASSDLGAHEQYF
V gene: TRBV6-4
D gene: -
clone size: -
J gene: TRBJ2-7

CDR3 DNA: TGTGCCAGTTTCCGGGGCACAGAAGCTTTCTTT
CDR3 protein: CASFRGTEAFF
V gene: TRBV6-6
D gene: -
clone size: -
J gene: TRBJ1-1

CDR3 DNA: TGTGCCAGCAGTGAAGAGGGGGCGGATGAAAAACTGTTTTTT
CDR3 protein: CASSEEGADEKLFF
V gene: TRBV2
D gene: TRBD1
clone size: -
J gene: TRBJ1-4

CDR3 DNA: TGTGCCAGCAGCTTGGATTGGGAACGCGGAAACACCATATATTTT
CDR3 protein: CASSLDWERGNTIYF
V gene: TRBV5-8
D gene: -
clone size: -
J gene: TRBJ1-3

CDR3 DNA: TGTGCCAGCAGTGAGGGCAGGATTGCCCCCGGGGAGCTGTTTTTT
CDR3 protein: CASSEGRIAPGELFF
V gene: TRBV13
D gene: -
clone size: few
J gene: TRBJ2-2

CDR3 DNA: TGTGCCAGCAGCTTGGCCCAGGGGGGCTACGAGCAGTACTTC
CDR3 protein: CASSLAQGGYEQYF
V gene: TRBV5-4
D gene: -
clone size: -
J gene: TRBJ2-7

CDR3 DNA: TGTGCCAGCAGTTTCATTAGAGGGTTCGTTCAGCCCCAGCATTTT
CDR3 protein: CASSFIRGFVQPQHF
V gene: TRBV28
D gene: -
clone size: -
J gene: TRBJ1-5

CDR3 DNA: TGTGCCAGCATGAGGCAGGGGGGGACTGAAGCTTTCTTT
CDR3 protein: CASMRQGGTEAFF
V gene: TRBV6-4
D gene: TRBD1
clone size: -
J gene: TRBJ1-1

CDR3 DNA: TGTGCCATCAGTGAGTCGATCGGCGGGGCCCCCAATGAGCAGTTCTTC
CDR3 protein: CAISESIGGAPNEQFF
V gene: TRBV10-3
D gene: -
clone size: -
J gene: TRBJ2-1

CDR3 DNA: TGTGCCAGCAGCTTAGCTCGCACCGGGGAGCTGTTTTTT
CDR3 protein: CASSLARTGELFF
V gene: TRBV11-3
D gene: -
clone size: -
J gene: TRBJ2-2

CDR3 DNA: TGTGCCAGCAGTTCCTGGACAGGGACTTACACTGAAGCTTTCTTT
CDR3 protein: CASSSWTGTYTEAFF
V gene: TRBV28
D gene: TRBD1
clone size: -
J gene: TRBJ1-1

CDR3 DNA: TGTGCCAGCTCACCAGATGAAAGGTTCGCGGGAGAGAGCTCCTACAATGAGCAGTTCTTC
CDR3 protein: CASSPDERFAGESSYNEQFF
V gene: TRBV18
D gene: TRBD2
clone size: -
J gene: TRBJ2-1

CDR3 DNA: TGTGCCAGCAGCGTAGAGGGGGCAGGTGGCTACGAGCAGTACTTC
CDR3 protein: CASSVEGAGGYEQYF
V gene: TRBV9
D gene: TRBD1
clone size: -
J gene: TRBJ2-7

CDR3 DNA: TGTGCCAGCAGTGTCCGGGGACAGGCCTTGGATGGCTACACCTTC
CDR3 protein: CASSVRGQALDGYTF
V gene: TRBV27
D gene: TRBD1
clone size: -
J gene: TRBJ1-2

CDR3 DNA: TGTGCCAGCAGCTTAGCGAGCCGCACAGATACGCAGTATTTT
CDR3 protein: CASSLASRTDTQYF
V gene: TRBV7-6
D gene: -
clone size: -
J gene: TRBJ2-3

CDR3 DNA: TGCGCCAGCAGCTTAGCAGGGCAAATGAACGAGCAGTACTTC
CDR3 protein: CASSLAGQMNEQYF
V gene: TRBV5-1
D gene: -
clone size: -
J gene: TRBJ2-7

CDR3 DNA: TGTGCCAGCAGCGCCGTAGGCTCCCCCGGGACTAGCAACCCCTACGAGCAGTACTTC
CDR3 protein: CASSAVGSPGTSNPYEQYF
V gene: TRBV9
D gene: TRBD2
clone size: -
J gene: TRBJ2-7

CDR3 DNA: TGTGCCAGCAGCTCAGGCCGGGACACAGACTACGAGCAGTACTTC
CDR3 protein: CASSSGRDTDYEQYF
V gene: TRBV7-1
D gene: -
clone size: -
J gene: TRBJ2-7